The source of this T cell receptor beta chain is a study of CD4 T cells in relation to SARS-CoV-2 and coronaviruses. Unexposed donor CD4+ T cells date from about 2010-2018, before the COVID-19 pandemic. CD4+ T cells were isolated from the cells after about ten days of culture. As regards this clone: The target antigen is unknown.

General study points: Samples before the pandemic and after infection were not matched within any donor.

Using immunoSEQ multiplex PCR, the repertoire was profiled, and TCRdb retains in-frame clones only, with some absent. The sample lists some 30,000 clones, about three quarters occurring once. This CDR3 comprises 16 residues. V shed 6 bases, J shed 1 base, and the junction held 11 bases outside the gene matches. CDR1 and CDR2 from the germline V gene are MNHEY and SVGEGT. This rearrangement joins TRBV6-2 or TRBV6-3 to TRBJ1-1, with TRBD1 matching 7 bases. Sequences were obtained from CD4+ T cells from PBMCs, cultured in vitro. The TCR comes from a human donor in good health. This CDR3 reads CASSGQVYVGNTEAFF. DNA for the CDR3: TGTGCCAGCAGCGGACAGGTATATGTGGGGAACACTGAAGCTTTCTTT.